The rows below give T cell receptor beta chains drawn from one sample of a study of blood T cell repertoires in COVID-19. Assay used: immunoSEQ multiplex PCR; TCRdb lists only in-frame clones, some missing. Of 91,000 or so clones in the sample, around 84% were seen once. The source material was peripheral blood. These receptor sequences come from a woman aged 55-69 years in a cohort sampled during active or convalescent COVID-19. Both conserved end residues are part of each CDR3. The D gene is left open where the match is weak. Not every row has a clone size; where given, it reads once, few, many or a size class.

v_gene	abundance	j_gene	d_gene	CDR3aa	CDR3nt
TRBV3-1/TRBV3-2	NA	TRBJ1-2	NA	CASSQGGGGGYTF	TGTGCCAGCAGCCAAGGGGGGGGAGGCGGCTACACCTTC
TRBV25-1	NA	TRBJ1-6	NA	CASSEYGQANSPLHF	TGTGCCAGCAGTGAATATGGGCAAGCTAATTCACCCCTCCACTTT
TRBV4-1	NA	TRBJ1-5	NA	CASSLPGDQPQHF	TGCGCCAGCAGTCTCCCGGGTGATCAGCCCCAGCATTTT
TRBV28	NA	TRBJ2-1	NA	CASSSRTRSYNEQFF	TGTGCCAGCAGTAGCAGGACTCGCTCCTACAATGAGCAGTTCTTC
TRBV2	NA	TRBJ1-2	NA	CASSESPGYGYTF	TGTGCCAGCAGTGAAAGTCCGGGATATGGCTACACCTTC
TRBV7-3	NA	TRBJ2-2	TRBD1	CASSRASLGQGITGELFF	TGTGCCAGCAGCCGAGCCAGTCTCGGACAGGGTATTACCGGGGAGCTGTTTTTT
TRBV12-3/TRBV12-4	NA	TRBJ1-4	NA	CASSSTREKLFF	TGTGCCAGCAGTTCTACGAGGGAAAAACTGTTTTTT
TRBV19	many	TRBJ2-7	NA	CASRPGQFNEQYF	TGTGCCAGTAGACCGGGACAATTCAACGAGCAGTACTTC
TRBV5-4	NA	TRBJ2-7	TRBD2	CASSLILAGGEQYF	TGTGCCAGCAGCTTGATACTAGCGGGAGGCGAGCAGTACTTC
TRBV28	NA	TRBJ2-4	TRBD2	CASSFRLAGLNIQYF	TGTGCCAGCAGTTTTCGACTAGCGGGACTAAACATTCAGTACTTC
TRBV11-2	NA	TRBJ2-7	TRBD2	CASRWTSGSGEQYF	TGTGCCAGCAGGTGGACTAGCGGGAGCGGGGAGCAGTACTTC
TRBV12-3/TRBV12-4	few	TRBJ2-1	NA	CASSSGVNEQFF	TGTGCCAGCAGTTCGGGGGTTAATGAGCAGTTCTTC
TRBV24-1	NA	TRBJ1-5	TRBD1	CAPPDRGDQPQHF	TGTGCCCCCCCCGACAGGGGCGATCAGCCCCAGCATTTT
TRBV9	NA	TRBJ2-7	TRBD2	CASSGTSGYEQYF	TGTGCCAGCTCTGGGACTAGCGGTTACGAGCAGTACTTC
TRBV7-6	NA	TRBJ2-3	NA	CASSLVQGRETQYF	TGTGCCAGCAGCTTAGTACAGGGTCGGGAAACGCAGTATTTT
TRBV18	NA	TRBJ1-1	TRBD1	CASSPGQGEAFF	TGTGCCAGCTCACCCGGACAGGGGGAAGCTTTCTTT
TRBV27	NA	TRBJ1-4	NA	CASSFGGGNEKLFF	TGTGCCAGCAGTTTCGGCGGGGGGAATGAAAAACTGTTTTTT
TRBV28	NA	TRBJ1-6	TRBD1	CASRTGQVYNSPLHF	TGTGCCAGCAGAACGGGACAGGTCTATAATTCACCCCTCCACTTT
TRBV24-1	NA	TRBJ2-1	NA	CATSVGHLSAEQFF	TGTGCCACCAGTGTGGGACATCTATCCGCTGAGCAGTTCTTC
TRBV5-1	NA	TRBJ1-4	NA	CASSSGATNEKLFF	TGCGCCAGCAGCTCAGGTGCAACTAATGAAAAACTGTTTTTT
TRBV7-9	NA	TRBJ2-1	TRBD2	CASSLGLAGGKPNEQFF	TGTGCCAGCAGCTTAGGCCTAGCGGGAGGTAAACCCAATGAGCAGTTCTTC
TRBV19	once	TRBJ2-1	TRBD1	CASSIELGQGYNEQFF	TGTGCCAGTAGTATAGAATTGGGACAGGGCTACAATGAGCAGTTCTTC
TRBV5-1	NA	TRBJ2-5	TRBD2	CTSSLLSGRRLVETQYF	TGCACCAGCAGCTTATTAAGCGGGAGACGGTTAGTGGAGACCCAGTACTTC
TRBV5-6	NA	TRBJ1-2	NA	CASSSNDSPKRYGYTF	TGTGCCAGCAGCTCTAATGATTCTCCCAAGCGGTATGGCTACACCTTC
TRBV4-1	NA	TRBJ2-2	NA	CASSQDGVNTGELFF	TGCGCCAGCAGCCAAGACGGGGTGAACACCGGGGAGCTGTTTTTT
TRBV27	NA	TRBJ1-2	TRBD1	CASRRTGASNYGYTF	TGTGCCAGCAGGAGGACAGGGGCATCTAACTATGGCTACACCTTC